The 5 T cell receptor beta chains below were found in one sample sequenced in a study of T-cell reconstitution after alpha-beta-depleted transplantation in children. Unique molecular identifiers were built into the TCRbeta library. TCRdb analysed the PCR reads with MiXCR anew, one entry per CDR3 protein. The sample shows under 75,000 distinct CDR3 sequences, approximately 11% of them seen only once. The specimen comprised PBMCs, sampled before TCRalphabeta/CD19-depleted stem cell transplant. The receptors originated from a boy between 10 and 17 years old with acute myeloid leukemia, due to receive a stem cell transplant.

Many counts were recorded for this clonotype. The chain is built from TRBV2 and TRBJ2-6; unclear D gene. The CDR3 contains 16 residues. CDR1 is SNHLY and CDR2 is FYNNEI in the germline V gene. The germline V and J ends were trimmed by 4 bases and 0 bases, with 10 bases remaining between them. CDR3 residues: CASSGRLNSGANVLTF. The CDR3, as DNA: TGTGCCAGCAGTGGGCGCCTGAACTCTGGGGCCAACGTCCTGACTTTC.

At least ten counts were recorded for this clonotype. J is TRBJ2-2 and V is TRBV12-3 or TRBV12-4; 8 positions match TRBD2. Germline trimming cut 3 bases from V and 5 bases from J; bases unmatched to any gene: 11. The CDR3 is 17 residues long. CDR3 loop: CASSFQAGVVRTGELFF. The CDR3 bases are TGTGCCAGCAGTTTCCAAGCGGGAGTCGTTAGAACCGGGGAGCTGTTTTTT.

Many counts were recorded for this clonotype. The CDR3 spells CASSYPRGFYGELFF. CDR3 DNA sequence: TGTGCCAGCAGTTACCCTCGGGGGTTTTACGGGGAGCTGTTTTTT. The chain uses TRBV6-2 or TRBV6-3 and TRBJ2-2; TRBD2 might be the D (6 bases). This CDR3 spans 15 amino acids. Trimming removed 2 bases at V and 7 bases at J, with 14 bases between. Per germline, CDR1 MNHEY and CDR2 SVGEGT.

This clonotype was counted at least ten times. V is TRBV7-2 and J is TRBJ2-1, with 16 bases fitting TRBD2. V was clipped by 2 bases and J by 7 bases; unmatched bases: 5. The CDR3 length is 17 residues. The germline V gene has CDR1 SGHTA and CDR2 FQGNSA. CDR3: CASSLWGLAGGGNEQFF. The CDR3 DNA follows: TGTGCCAGCAGCTTATGGGGACTAGCGGGAGGGGGTAATGAGCAGTTCTTC. Full variable domain (rest looked up from reference TRBV7-2 and TRBJ2-1): GAGVSQSPSNKVTEKGKDVELRCDPISGHTALYWYRQSLGQGLEFLIYFQGNSAPDKSGLPSDRFSAERTGGSVSTLTIQRTQQEDSAVYLCASSLWGLAGGGNEQFFGPGTRLTVL.

This clonotype appeared many times. The gene calls are TRBV6-5 and TRBJ2-1; 12 nucleotides align to TRBD2. CDR3 length: 15 amino acids. The germline V gene has CDR1 MNHEY and CDR2 SVGAGI. V lost 4 bases to trimming and J lost 9 bases; unmatched junction nucleotides: 7. The DNA of the CDR3 is TGTGCCAGCAGTTTAGGACTAGCGGGATTTTCTGAGCAGTTCTTC. Its protein product is CASSLGLAGFSEQFF.